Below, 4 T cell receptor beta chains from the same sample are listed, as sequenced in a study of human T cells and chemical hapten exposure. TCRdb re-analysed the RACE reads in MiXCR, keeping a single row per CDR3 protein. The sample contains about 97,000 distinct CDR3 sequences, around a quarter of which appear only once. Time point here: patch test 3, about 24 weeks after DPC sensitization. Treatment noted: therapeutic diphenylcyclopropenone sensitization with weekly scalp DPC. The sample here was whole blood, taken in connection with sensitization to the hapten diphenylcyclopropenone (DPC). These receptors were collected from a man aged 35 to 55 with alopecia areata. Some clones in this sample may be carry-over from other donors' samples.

In DNA, the CDR3 is TGTGCCAGCAGCCGGACAGTAGGAGCCAATCAGCCCCAGCATTTT. This gives the protein CASSRTVGANQPQHF. J is TRBJ1-5 and V is TRBV3-1; a possible D gene is TRBD1 (6 bases). Deletions cut 4 bases from V and 3 bases from J, with 13 bases between. There are 15 residues in the CDR3. Germline V lookup: CDR1 LGHDT, CDR2 YNNKEL (reference sequence).

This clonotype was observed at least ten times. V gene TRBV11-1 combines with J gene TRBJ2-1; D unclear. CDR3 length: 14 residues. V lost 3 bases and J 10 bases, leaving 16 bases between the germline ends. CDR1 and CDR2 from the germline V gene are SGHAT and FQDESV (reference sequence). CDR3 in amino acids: CASSFLVSDGEQFF. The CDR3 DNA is TGTGCCAGCAGCTTCCTAGTAAGCGATGGGGAGCAGTTCTTC. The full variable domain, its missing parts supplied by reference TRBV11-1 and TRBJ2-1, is EAEVAQSPRYKITEKSQAVAFWCDPISGHATLYWYRQILGQGPELLVQFQDESVVDDSQLPKDRFSAERLKGVDSTLKIQPAELGDSAMYLCASSFLVSDGEQFFGPGTRLTVL.

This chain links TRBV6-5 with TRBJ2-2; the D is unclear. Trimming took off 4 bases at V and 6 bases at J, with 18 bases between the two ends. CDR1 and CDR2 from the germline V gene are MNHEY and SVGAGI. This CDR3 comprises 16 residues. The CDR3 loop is CASSSGRAYSAGELFF. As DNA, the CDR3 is TGTGCCAGCAGTTCCGGACGGGCCTATTCCGCCGGGGAGCTGTTTTTT.

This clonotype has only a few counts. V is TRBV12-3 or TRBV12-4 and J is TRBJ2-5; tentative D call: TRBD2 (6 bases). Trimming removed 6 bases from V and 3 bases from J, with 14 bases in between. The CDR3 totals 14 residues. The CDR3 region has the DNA TGTGCCAGCAGGATCAGTCGGGAGAAAGAGACCCAGTACTTC. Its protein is CASRISREKETQYF.